The following is a T cell receptor beta chain sequence with its context. These data are taken from a study of regulatory T cells in long-lasting Graves disease. The ends were cut back, 7 bases at V and 8 bases at J, with 14 bases in the middle. The V gene's germline CDR1 is LNHDA and CDR2 SQIVND (reference sequence). The CDR3 is 12 residues long. Time point reported: newly diagnosed GD, antithyroid drugs for less than 3 months. Scientists built the TCR library using RNA that was extracted from PBMCs. Patients of an endocrinology department in Xi'an, China, were included. Arm-PCR of CDR3 regions and iRepertoire HTBI primers were the basis on which TCR beta libraries were built. TCRdb recomputed calls from the multiplex PCR reads with MiXCR, one row per CDR3 protein. In the table there are about 540,000 distinct CDR3 sequences, approximately 13% of which are singletons. The sample was also reused in another study, on T cells in Graves' hyperthyroidism and ophthalmopathy. From that second work: Among clonotypes expanded in thyroid above 0.001, most were also found in blood. Classification by a 13 V-J model distinguished ophthalmopathy from stable hyperthyroidism.

The receptor was isolated from a man between 25 and 39 years old with Graves disease. The sample here was peripheral blood mononuclear cells (PBMCs), taken at new diagnosis, from a patient treated with antithyroid drugs. The rearrangement uses TRBV19 and TRBJ1-2; perhaps TRBD1 as D (6 bases). CDR3 nucleotides: TGTGCCAGTATGGGGGGGGCGCTGGGCTACACCTTC. Its protein product is CASMGGALGYTF.